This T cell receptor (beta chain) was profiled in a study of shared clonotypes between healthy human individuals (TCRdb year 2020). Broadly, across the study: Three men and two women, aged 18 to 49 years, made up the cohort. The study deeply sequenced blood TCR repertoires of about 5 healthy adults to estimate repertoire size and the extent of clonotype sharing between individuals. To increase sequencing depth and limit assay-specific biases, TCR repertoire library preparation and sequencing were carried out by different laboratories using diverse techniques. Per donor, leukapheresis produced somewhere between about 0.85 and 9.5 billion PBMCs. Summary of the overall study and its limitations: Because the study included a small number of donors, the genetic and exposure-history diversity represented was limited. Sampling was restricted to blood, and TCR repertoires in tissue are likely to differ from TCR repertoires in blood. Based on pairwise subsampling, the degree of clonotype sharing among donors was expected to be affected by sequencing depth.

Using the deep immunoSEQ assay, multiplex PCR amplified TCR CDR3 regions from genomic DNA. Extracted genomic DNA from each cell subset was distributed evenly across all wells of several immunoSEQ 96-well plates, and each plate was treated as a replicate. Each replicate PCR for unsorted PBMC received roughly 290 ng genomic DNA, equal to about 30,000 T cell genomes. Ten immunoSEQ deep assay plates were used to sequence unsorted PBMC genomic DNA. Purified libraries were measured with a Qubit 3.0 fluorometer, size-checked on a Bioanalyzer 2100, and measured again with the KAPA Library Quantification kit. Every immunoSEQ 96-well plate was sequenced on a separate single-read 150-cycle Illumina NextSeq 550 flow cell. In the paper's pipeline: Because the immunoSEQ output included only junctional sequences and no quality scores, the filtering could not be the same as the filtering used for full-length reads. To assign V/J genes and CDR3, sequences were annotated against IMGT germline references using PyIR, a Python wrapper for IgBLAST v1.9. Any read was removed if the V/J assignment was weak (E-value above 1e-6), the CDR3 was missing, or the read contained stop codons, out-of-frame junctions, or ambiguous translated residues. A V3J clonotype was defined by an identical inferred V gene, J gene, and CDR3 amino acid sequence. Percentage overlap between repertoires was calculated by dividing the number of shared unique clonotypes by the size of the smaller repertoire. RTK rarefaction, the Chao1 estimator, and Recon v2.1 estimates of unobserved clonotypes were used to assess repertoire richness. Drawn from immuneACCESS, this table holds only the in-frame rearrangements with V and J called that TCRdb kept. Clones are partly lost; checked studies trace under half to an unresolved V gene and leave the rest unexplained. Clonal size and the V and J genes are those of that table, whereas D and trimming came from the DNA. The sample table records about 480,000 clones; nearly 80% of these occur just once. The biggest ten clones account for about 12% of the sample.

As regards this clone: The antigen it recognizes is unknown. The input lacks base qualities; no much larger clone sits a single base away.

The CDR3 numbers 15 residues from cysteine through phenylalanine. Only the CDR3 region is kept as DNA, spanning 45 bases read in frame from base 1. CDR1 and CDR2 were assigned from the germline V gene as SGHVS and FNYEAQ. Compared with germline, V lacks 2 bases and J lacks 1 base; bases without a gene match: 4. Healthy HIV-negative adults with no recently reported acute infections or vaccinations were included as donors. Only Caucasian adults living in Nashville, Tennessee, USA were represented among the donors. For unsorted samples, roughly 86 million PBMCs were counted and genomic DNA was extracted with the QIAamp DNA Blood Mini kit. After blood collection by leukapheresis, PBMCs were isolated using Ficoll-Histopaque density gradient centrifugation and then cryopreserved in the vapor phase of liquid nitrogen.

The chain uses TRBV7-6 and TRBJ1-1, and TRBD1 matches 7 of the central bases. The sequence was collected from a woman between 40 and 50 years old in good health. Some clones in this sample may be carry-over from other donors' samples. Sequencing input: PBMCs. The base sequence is TGTGCCAGCAGCTTACAAACAGGGGCGAACACTGAAGCTTTCTTT. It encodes CASSLQTGANTEAFF. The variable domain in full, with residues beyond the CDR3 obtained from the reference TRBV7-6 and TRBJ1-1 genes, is GAGVSQSPRYKVTKRGQDVALRCDPISGHVSLYWYRQALGQGPEFLTYFNYEAQQDKSGLPNDRFSAERPEGSISTLTIQRTEQRDSAMYRCASSLQTGANTEAFFGQGTRLTVV.